One and the same sample provided the 25 T cell receptor beta chains below, sequenced in a study of control samples from healthy donors and cancer patients. The assay was immunoSEQ multiplex PCR, and TCRdb's table has in-frame clones only and misses some. The repertoire holds under 70,000 clones, about 96% seen once, with around 1% in the top ten. Material for sequencing was blood. These receptors came from a woman aged 18-29 years in good health.

CDR3 sequence: CASSEAVPNSPLHF. DNA for the CDR3: TGTGCCAGCAGTGAAGCGGTCCCCAATTCACCCCTCCACTTT. The rearrangement joins TRBV6-1 to TRBJ1-6; no firm D call. The CDR3 is 14 residues long. Germline CDR1 is MNHNS and CDR2 is SASEGT. V was trimmed by 0 bases and J by 7 bases, leaving 7 bases between them.

This rearrangement joins TRBV5-1 to TRBJ2-2; D ambiguous. This CDR3 is 12 amino acids long. CDR1 and CDR2 from the germline V gene are SGHRS and YFSETQ. With 0 bases removed from V and 3 bases from J, the gap between germline ends came to 0 bases. The CDR3 DNA follows: TGCGCCAGCAGCTTGGACACCGGGGAGCTGTTTTTT. It translates to CASSLDTGELFF. Full variable domain (outside the CDR3, taken from reference TRBV5-1 and TRBJ2-2): KAGVTQTPRYLIKTRGQQVTLSCSPISGHRSVSWYQQTPGQGLQFLFEYFSETQRNKGNFPGRFSGRQFSNSRSEMNVSTLELGDSALYLCASSLDTGELFFGEGSRLTVL.

This chain uses TRBV21-1 with TRBJ2-2; the D call TRBD1 from the table was never checked on the DNA. TRBV21-1 is given as a pseudogene. The CDR3 length is 16 residues. The CDR3 DNA reads TGTGCCAGCAGCGCATCAGACAGCCCTAACACCGGGGAGCTGTTTTTT. Translated: CASSASDSPNTGELFF.

The chain joins TRBV4-1 to TRBJ1-2, with no clear D. There are 15 residues in the CDR3. CDR1 and CDR2 from the germline V gene are MGHRA and YSYEKL. Trimming removed 0 bases from V and 5 bases from J, with 13 bases in between. CDR3: CASSQDPSGEYGYTF. For the CDR3, the DNA is TGCGCCAGCAGCCAAGATCCATCCGGTGAATATGGCTACACCTTC.

The chain combines TRBV6-4 with TRBJ2-3; D may correspond to TRBD1 or TRBD2 (6 bases each). Germline V gives CDR1 MRHNA, CDR2 SNTAGT. This CDR3 has 14 residues. V was shortened by 0 bases and J by 6 bases, with 10 bases between the two germline ends. The CDR3 nucleotides are TGTGCCAGCAGTGACTCGAAAGGGGGGGATACGCAGTATTTT. It codes for CASSDSKGGDTQYF.

The chain employs TRBV7-2 and TRBJ1-2, with D maybe TRBD1 (6 bases). Germline V lookup: CDR1 SGHTA, CDR2 FQGNSA. CDR3 length: 17 residues. V was shortened by 5 bases and J by 5 bases, with 24 bases between the two germline ends. CDR3 in DNA: TGTGCCAGCAGCCTATTTGGCCCCACAGGGCCCCAGTATGGCTACACCTTC. This gives the protein CASSLFGPTGPQYGYTF.

The chain uses TRBV20-1 and TRBJ1-6; TRBD1 matches at 8 bases. V lost 4 bases and J lost 9; bases outside the gene matches: 20. The CDR3 consists of 18 residues. Germline V gene lookup returns CDR1 DFQATT and CDR2 SNEGSKA (reference sequence). The CDR3, as DNA: TGCAGTGCTACTGACAGGGGCGGAGATTTGGCTATGTTTTCACCCCTCCACTTT. Translating it yields CSATDRGGDLAMFSPLHF.

V and J are TRBV28 and TRBJ2-6; unclear D gene. CDR3 length equals 17 residues. The germline V gene encodes CDR1 MDHEN and CDR2 SYDVKM. Trimming pared 2 bases from V and 1 base from J, leaving 12 bases between. The CDR3 region has the DNA TGTGCCAGCAGTTTAAACTATATTGGATCTGGGGCCAACGTCCTGACTTTC. Residues: CASSLNYIGSGANVLTF.

The rearrangement links TRBV5-4 to TRBJ2-2; 7 bases align to TRBD1. This CDR3 is 13 amino acids long. Germline assignment: CDR1 SGHNT and CDR2 YYREEE (reference sequence). V dropped 3 bases and J dropped 6; count of bases not matched to a gene: 2. CDR3 bases: TGTGCCAGCAGCTCCACAGGGGCCGGGGAGCTGTTTTTT. As protein: CASSSTGAGELFF.

The chain links TRBV7-9 to TRBJ1-1; D may be TRBD1 (5 bases). Trimming pared 5 bases from V and 4 bases from J, leaving 11 bases between. CDR1 SEHNR and CDR2 FQNEAQ come from the germline V gene (reference sequence). The CDR3 loop spans 13 amino acids. For the CDR3, the DNA is TGTGCCAGCAGCGTGCAGGGATCCACTGAAGCTTTCTTT. This gives the protein CASSVQGSTEAFF.

The V call is TRBV20-1, the J call TRBJ1-2; no clear D. Per germline, CDR1 DFQATT and CDR2 SNEGSKA (reference sequence). This CDR3 has 12 residues. Trimming pared 3 bases from V and 0 bases from J, leaving 5 bases between. The CDR3 loop reads CSASDPNYGYTF. In DNA, the CDR3 is TGCAGTGCTAGTGACCCTAACTATGGCTACACCTTC.

The chain uses TRBV6-4 and TRBJ1-6; D is unclear. The ends were cut back, 2 bases at V and 5 bases at J, with 7 bases in the middle. The CDR3 totals 14 residues. Looked up from germline, CDR1 is MRHNA and CDR2 is SNTAGT. For the CDR3, the DNA is TGTGCCAGCAGTGACGCCGTTAATAATTCACCCCTCCACTTT. Its translation is CASSDAVNNSPLHF.

CDR3 region: CASSFTGETQYF. CDR3 coding DNA: TGTGCCAGCAGTTTTACTGGTGAGACCCAGTACTTC. The chain employs TRBV27 and TRBJ2-5, with D unclear. Germline values: CDR1 MNHEY, CDR2 SMNVEV (reference sequence). CDR3 length: 12 residues. Trimming shortened V by 3 bases and J by 5 bases, and 7 bases separated the two germline ends.

To note about this clone: At one end, the junction sequence differs from germline, possibly due to a read error. The rearrangement joins TRBV6-5 to TRBJ2-7, with D perhaps matching TRBD2 (5 bases). This CDR3 region has 13 residues. Looked up from germline, CDR1 is MNHEY and CDR2 is SVGAGI. The CDR3 sequence is CAIYGNGLFPEDF. The CDR3 coding sequence is TGTGCCATATACGGAAACGGACTCTTTCCCGAGGACTTC.

This clone was found once. The gene calls are TRBV7-8 and TRBJ1-5; unclear D gene. The germline V gene has CDR1 SGHVS and CDR2 FQNEAQ. V was clipped by 2 bases and J by 0 bases, with 8 bases between them. There are 15 residues in the CDR3. CDR3 sequence (DNA): TGTGCCAGCAGCTTACAGGATAATAGCAATCAGCCCCAGCATTTT. It encodes CASSLQDNSNQPQHF.

The chain uses TRBV15 and TRBJ2-7, with D tentatively TRBD1 (5 bases). V was cut by 4 bases and J by 3 bases, with 16 bases left in between. Germline V CDR1 and CDR2: LNHNV, YYDKDF (reference sequence). The CDR3 is 15 residues long. CDR3 DNA sequence: TGTGCCACCAGCATCGTACAGGAACCCATCTACGAGCAGTACTTC. Amino acids: CATSIVQEPIYEQYF.

The V gene is TRBV6-6, the J gene TRBJ1-4; a possible D gene is TRBD1 (6 bases). The CDR3 has 15 residues. V lost 0 bases and J lost 10, with 15 bases in between. Germline CDR1 is MNHNY and CDR2 is SVGAGI (reference sequence). The CDR3 DNA reads as TGTGCCAGCAGTTACTCTCAGGGGAAAAGTGGAAAACTGTTTTTT. Protein: CASSYSQGKSGKLFF.

The genes are TRBV25-1 and TRBJ2-4; D gene unclear. Trimming shortened V by 3 bases and J by 0 bases, and 9 bases separated the two germline ends. CDR1 is MGHDK, CDR2 SYGVNS, per germline. The CDR3 has 15 residues. For the CDR3, the DNA is TGTGCCAGCAGTGACAGAAAACTAGCCAAAAACATTCAGTACTTC. Encoded protein: CASSDRKLAKNIQYF.

CDR3 nucleotides: TGTGCCTGGAGTGACACCGGGACAGGGATTTTTGGGGACACTGAAGCTTTCTTT. It encodes CAWSDTGTGIFGDTEAFF. The chain combines TRBV30 with TRBJ1-1; TRBD1 aligns across 9 bases. This CDR3 is built from 18 residues. J was trimmed by 3 bases and V by 1 base; bases with no gene match: 15. Germline V gene lookup returns CDR1 GTSNPN and CDR2 SVGIG (reference sequence).

This rearrangement joins TRBV7-2 to TRBJ1-1; TRBD1 is a possible D gene (5 bases). Germline loops: CDR1 SGHTA, CDR2 FQGNSA. Trimming took off 5 bases at V and 3 bases at J, with 10 bases between the two ends. The CDR3 length is 13 residues. Here the CDR3 DNA reads TGTGCCAGCAGCCGGGGCCGGTACACTGAAGCTTTCTTT. Translated, it gives CASSRGRYTEAFF.

This chain connects TRBV28 to TRBJ1-1; 10 nucleotides agree with TRBD1. The J segment lost 5 bases and the V segment lost 5 bases, leaving 11 bases of the junction unmatched. CDR1 MDHEN and CDR2 SYDVKM come from the germline V gene. The CDR3 contains 16 residues. CDR3 protein: CASSPAPGQGQTEAFF. As DNA, the CDR3 is TGTGCCAGCAGTCCAGCCCCGGGACAGGGGCAGACTGAAGCTTTCTTT.

The chain uses TRBV6-5 and TRBJ2-3; TRBD1 matches 10 bases. The V gene end was trimmed by 4 bases and the J gene end by 4 bases; junction bases not matched to a gene: 2. This CDR3 has 14 residues. The germline V gene has CDR1 MNHEY and CDR2 SVGAGI. CDR3 loop: CASSWDRGSDTQYF. In nucleotides, the CDR3 is TGTGCCAGCAGTTGGGACAGGGGATCAGATACGCAGTATTTT.

The chain is built from TRBV6-5 and TRBJ1-6, with 8 bases fitting TRBD1. The V gene's germline CDR1 is MNHEY and CDR2 SVGAGI. The CDR3 consists of 15 residues. Trimming at V came to 8 bases and at J to 8 bases, leaving 11 bases not matched to a gene. CDR3 loop: CASGGYRGADSPLHF. CDR3 DNA: TGTGCCAGCGGCGGGTACAGGGGGGCCGATTCACCCCTCCACTTT.

The CDR3, as DNA: TGTGCCAGCAGCCCAAGCGGACTAGCGGGTTCCTACAATGAGCAGTTCTTC. This gives the protein CASSPSGLAGSYNEQFF. The chain employs TRBV7-6 and TRBJ2-1; 11 bases line up with TRBD2. This CDR3 contains 17 residues. Per the germline V gene, CDR1 is SGHVS and CDR2 is FNYEAQ. J lost 1 base, V lost 5 bases, and 7 bases had no gene match.

The chain joins TRBV28 to TRBJ1-5; no clear D. Germline loops: CDR1 MDHEN, CDR2 SYDVKM. The V end was cut by 6 bases, the J end by 4 bases, with 4 bases between. The CDR3 is 11 residues long. The CDR3 protein is CASSLNQPQHF. The CDR3, as DNA: TGTGCCAGCAGCCTAAATCAGCCCCAGCATTTT.